This T cell receptor beta chain was identified during a study of T cells of healthy individuals. The length of the CDR3 is 17 residues. Between the trimmed V and J ends, which lost 1 base and 1 base, there was a span of 16 bases. Germline V gives CDR1 MDHEN, CDR2 SYDVKM. TCRdb fed the 5' RACE reads into MiXCR, producing one record per CDR3 protein. The sample includes 65,000 to 95,000 distinct CDR3 sequences, 4% to 5.5% seen only once; the top ten take roughly 7.6%. The V call is TRBV28, the J call TRBJ1-1, with D possibly being TRBD1 (5 bases). This clonotype was sampled from a female donor in good health. The CDR3 loop reads CASSLSWGLTPNTEAFF. The CDR3 nucleotides read TGTGCCAGCAGTTTATCCTGGGGCTTGACCCCGAACACTGAAGCTTTCTTT. Full variable domain (missing parts from reference TRBV28 and TRBJ1-1): DVKVTQSSRYLVKRTGEKVFLECVQDMDHENMFWYRQDPGLGLRLIYFSYDVKMKEKGDIPEGYSVSREKKERFSLILESASTNQTSMYLCASSLSWGLTPNTEAFFGQGTRLTVV.